This T cell receptor (beta chain) came from a study of regulatory T cells in long-lasting Graves disease. Background on the study: The study counted Graves' disease as persistent given over 5 years of antithyroid drugs and positive TSH receptor antibodies. The study, taken as a whole, reports: Only a small sample size was used, which may have cut accuracy. Preferential use of TRBV28, TRBJ1-2 and TRBJ2-5 was seen in persistent disease.

In its sample, this clonotype was seen many times. The target antigen is unknown. The CDR3 consists of 15 residues. Germline CDR1 and CDR2: SGHAT and FQNNGV. V lost 5 bases and J 3 bases, leaving 16 bases between the germline ends. The sample's time point: persistent/refractory GD, antithyroid drugs over 5 years with positive TRAb. Generation of the TCR library employed RNA extracted from PBMCs. Arm-PCR of CDR3 regions and iRepertoire HTBI primers were used to build TCR beta libraries. In the study's own analysis: Throughout the samples, researchers identified roughly 60 TRBV and 14 TRBJ segments. TCRdb re-called the multiplex PCR reads with MiXCR, one entry per CDR3 protein. The V and J calls follow TCRdb's processing rather than the paper's. The repertoire holds about 430,000 distinct CDR3 sequences, with roughly 23% as singletons.

The sequence was collected from a female donor with Graves disease. This material consisted of peripheral blood mononuclear cells (PBMCs), taken when the disease was refractory, from a patient treated with antithyroid drugs. The V and J genes are TRBV11-2 and TRBJ1-1; possible D gene TRBD1, 5 bases. The CDR3 nucleotides are TGTGCCAGCAGCCCCCAATGGGGGATGGACACTGAAGCTTTCTTT. Its protein product is CASSPQWGMDTEAFF.